The 27 T cell receptor beta chains presented below share a single source sample, sequenced in a study of regulatory T cells in long-lasting Graves disease. Arm-PCR with iRepertoire HTBI primers amplified the CDR3 regions for these TCR beta libraries. MiXCR, applied by TCRdb to the multiplex PCR reads, yields one record per CDR3 protein. The data contain 700,000 or so distinct CDR3 sequences, about 30% of them singletons. This sample's time point: persistent/refractory GD, antithyroid drugs over 5 years with positive TRAb. From RNA extracted from PBMCs, the TCR library was made. The sample in question was peripheral blood mononuclear cells (PBMCs), obtained when the disease was refractory, from a patient treated with antithyroid drugs. These receptors originate from a female donor with Graves disease.

The gene calls are TRBV19 and TRBJ1-5; perhaps TRBD1 as D (5 bases). CDR3 length equals 14 residues. V lost 4 bases and J lost 3, with 10 bases in between. From germline, CDR1 is LNHDA and CDR2 SQIVND (reference sequence). CDR3 amino acids: CASSTRVTNQPQHF. The CDR3, as DNA: TGTGCCAGTAGTACCAGGGTTACCAATCAGCCCCAGCATTTT.

Ten or more counts support this clonotype. The rearrangement joins TRBV12-3 or TRBV12-4 to TRBJ2-7, with D hard to call. Between the trimmed V and J ends, which lost 0 bases and 7 bases, there was a span of 10 bases. The CDR3 spans 13 residues. This CDR3 reads CASSLAPLGEQYF. The CDR3 bases are TGTGCCAGCAGTTTAGCGCCTTTGGGGGAGCAGTACTTC.

This clonotype was counted between two and nine times. The chain carries TRBV20-1 and TRBJ1-3; a weak D match, TRBD1 (6 bases). CDR3 size: 14 residues. Trimming cost V 6 bases and J 0 bases, with 12 bases left between them. CDR1 DFQATT and CDR2 SNEGSKA come from the germline V gene (reference sequence). The CDR3 here is CSAGRDNSGNTIYF. The CDR3 nucleotides read TGCAGTGCCGGCCGGGACAACTCTGGAAACACCATATATTTT.

The genes are TRBV11-2 and TRBJ2-3; no firm D call. V dropped 5 bases and J dropped 1 base, with 16 bases sitting between them. Germline lookup yields CDR1 SGHAT and CDR2 FQNNGV. CDR3 length equals 16 residues. In DNA, the CDR3 is TGTGCCAGCAGCCATATACTCCCTGGAGGCACAGATACGCAGTATTTT. Translation gives CASSHILPGGTDTQYF.

This rearrangement joins TRBV2 to TRBJ2-2; D ambiguous. V lost 4 bases, J lost 4 bases, and 10 bases lay in between. CDR3 length: 14 residues. Germline assignment: CDR1 SNHLY and CDR2 FYNNEI. The CDR3 spells CASSAALPTGELFF. In DNA form, the CDR3 reads TGTGCCAGCAGTGCAGCCCTACCCACCGGGGAGCTGTTTTTT.

The CDR3 loop is CASKRTGTGQYNEQFF. Here the CDR3 DNA reads TGTGCCAGCAAGAGGACCGGGACAGGTCAATACAATGAGCAGTTCTTC. V and J are TRBV12-3 or TRBV12-4 and TRBJ2-1, with 8 nucleotides matching TRBD1. There are 16 residues in the CDR3. J gave up 4 bases and V 7 bases, and 12 bases lay outside the gene matches.

The rearrangement links TRBV29-1 to TRBJ1-2, with 8 bases lining up with TRBD1. The CDR3 covers 15 residues. The ends lost 1 base at V and 4 bases at J; junction bases unmatched: 8. Germline assignment: CDR1 SQVTM and CDR2 ANQGSEA. CDR3 in amino acids: CSVEVGGQEVYGYTF. The CDR3 region has the DNA TGCAGCGTTGAAGTTGGGGGACAGGAGGTCTATGGCTACACCTTC.

The table lists this clonotype with many counts. The gene calls are TRBV7-9 and TRBJ2-7; 9 bases fit TRBD2. The V segment lost 2 bases and the J segment 5 bases; nucleotides outside the gene matches: 4. Germline CDR1 reads SEHNR; CDR2 reads FQNEAQ (reference sequence). The CDR3 covers 14 residues. The CDR3 here is CASSLIGLANEQYF. In DNA, the CDR3 is TGTGCCAGCAGCTTAATCGGACTAGCGAACGAGCAGTACTTC.

This clonotype was counted ten times or more. The gene calls are TRBV12-3 or TRBV12-4 and TRBJ1-4, with D unresolved. The V and J ends lost 5 bases and 0 bases respectively, with 7 bases between them. This CDR3 has 14 residues. CDR3 sequence: CASSRTATNEKLFF. Written as DNA, the CDR3 is TGTGCCAGCAGTCGGACTGCAACTAATGAAAAACTGTTTTTT.

This sequence joins TRBV19 and TRBJ2-1; D is possibly TRBD1 (5 bases). Deletions cut 6 bases from V and 0 bases from J, with 15 bases between. CDR1 LNHDA and CDR2 SQIVND come from the germline V gene (reference sequence). The CDR3 is 16 amino acids. The DNA of the CDR3 is TGTGCCAGTAGGAGTGGTCAGGGAAGCTCCTACAATGAGCAGTTCTTC. Its translation is CASRSGQGSSYNEQFF.

This clonotype was seen many times. The chain is built from TRBV2 and TRBJ1-1; tentative D call: TRBD1 (6 bases). The CDR3 is 14 residues long. Germline CDR1 SNHLY, CDR2 FYNNEI. Trimming removed 9 bases at V and 5 bases at J, with 19 bases between. In DNA form, the CDR3 reads TGTGCCAGGGGATCATCAAGGAGGGGGACTGAAGCTTTCTTT. It specifies CARGSSRRGTEAFF.

The chain uses TRBV4-2 and TRBJ1-1, with D uncertain. The CDR3 loop spans 12 amino acids. Germline V lookup: CDR1 LGHNA, CDR2 YNFKEQ. V dropped 4 bases and J dropped 7 bases, with 10 bases sitting between them. The CDR3 protein is CASSPPWLEAFF. In nucleotides, the CDR3 is TGTGCCAGCAGCCCCCCGTGGCTTGAAGCTTTCTTT.

This clonotype was counted a few times. The J gene is TRBJ1-2, the V gene TRBV3-1; D might be TRBD1 (6 bases). The CDR3 is made up of 14 amino acids. Trimming left V 4 bases short and J 4 bases short, with 13 bases between. Germline loops: CDR1 LGHDT, CDR2 YNNKEL (reference sequence). CDR3 amino acids: CASSPMGQVYGYTF. CDR3 nucleotides: TGTGCCAGCAGCCCAATGGGACAAGTCTATGGCTACACCTTC. The full variable domain, completed using reference TRBV3-1 and TRBJ1-2, is DTAVSQTPKYLVTQMGNDKSIKCEQNLGHDTMYWYKQDSKKFLKIMFSYNNKELIINETVPNRFSPKSPDKAHLNLHINSLELGDSAVYFCASSPMGQVYGYTFGSGTRLTVV.

This clonotype appeared a few times. The rearrangement uses TRBV11-1 and TRBJ2-7, with a possible D match to TRBD1 (5 bases). This CDR3 is 12 amino acids long. Trimming cost V 6 bases and J 4 bases, with 10 bases left between them. Germline lookup yields CDR1 SGHAT and CDR2 FQDESV (reference sequence). CDR3 sequence: CASRDQGYEQYF. The CDR3 nucleotides read TGTGCCAGCAGGGATCAGGGATACGAGCAGTACTTC.

This clonotype was detected ten times or more. The chain joins TRBV28 to TRBJ1-1, with 8 positions matching TRBD1. This CDR3 has 15 amino acids. Germline assignment: CDR1 MDHEN and CDR2 SYDVKM. The V gene end was trimmed by 6 bases and the J gene end by 6 bases; junction bases not matched to a gene: 12. The chain's CDR3 is CASSPRQGRQSEAFF. CDR3 nucleotides: TGTGCCAGCAGCCCACGACAGGGGCGGCAGTCTGAAGCTTTCTTT.

The rearrangement links TRBV29-1 to TRBJ2-3, with a possible D match to TRBD1 (7 bases). The CDR3 sequence is 15 residues long. In germline, CDR1 is SQVTM, CDR2 ANQGSEA. Trimming removed 2 bases at V and 0 bases at J, with 12 bases between. CDR3 DNA: TGCAGCGTTGAACTCAGGGGGGATAGCACAGATACGCAGTATTTT. It encodes CSVELRGDSTDTQYF.

V usage is TRBV15 and J usage is TRBJ2-5; TRBD1 is a possible D gene (5 bases). Germline V gene data show CDR1 as LNHNV and CDR2 as YYDKDF (reference sequence). Trimming removed 4 bases from V and 5 bases from J, with 20 bases in between. The CDR3 runs 16 residues. CDR3 sequence (DNA): TGTGCCACCAGCAACCTGGGGCAGAGTATAAGGGAGACCCAGTACTTC. This codes for CATSNLGQSIRETQYF. Drawing the rest from reference TRBV15 and TRBJ2-5, the complete variable domain is DAMVIQNPRYQVTQFGKPVTLSCSQTLNHNVMYWYQQKSSQAPKLLFHYYDKDFNNEADTPDNFQSRRPNTSFCFLDIRSPGLGDTAMYLCATSNLGQSIRETQYFGPGTRLLVL.

The V and J genes are TRBV15 and TRBJ1-6; D is unresolved. The germline V gene has CDR1 LNHNV and CDR2 YYDKDF (reference sequence). This CDR3 comprises 15 residues. Trimming took 2 bases from V and 1 from J, leaving 6 bases between them. The CDR3 is CATSRSGSYNSPLHF. The CDR3 DNA is TGTGCCACCAGCAGATCGGGATCCTATAATTCACCCCTCCACTTT.

The rearrangement uses TRBV20-1 and TRBJ2-5, with TRBD2 matching over 11 bases. V lost 0 bases to trimming and J lost 7 bases; unmatched junction nucleotides: 10. Germline values: CDR1 DFQATT, CDR2 SNEGSKA (reference sequence). CDR3 length: 16 amino acids. CDR3: CSARDSGLAVRGTQYF. The DNA for the CDR3 is TGCAGTGCTAGAGACTCGGGACTAGCGGTTCGGGGGACCCAGTACTTC.

The chain recombines TRBV20-1 with TRBJ1-5, with 7 bases fitting TRBD1. CDR1 DFQATT and CDR2 SNEGSKA come from the germline V gene (reference sequence). V lost 3 bases to trimming and J lost 3 bases; unmatched junction nucleotides: 5. This CDR3 spans 14 amino acids. The chain's CDR3 is CSASVGQANQPQHF. The DNA for the CDR3 is TGCAGTGCTAGCGTAGGACAGGCCAATCAGCCCCAGCATTTT.

This clonotype was detected ten times or more. V usage is TRBV20-1 and J usage is TRBJ1-6; TRBD1 agrees at 8 bases. J was trimmed by 7 bases and V by 3 bases; bases with no gene match: 5. This CDR3 is 14 amino acids long. CDR1 and CDR2 from the germline V gene are DFQATT and SNEGSKA (reference sequence). CDR3 in amino acids: CSARQDRDNSPLHF. The CDR3 DNA follows: TGCAGTGCTAGGCAGGACAGGGACAATTCACCCCTCCACTTT.

The sample holds a few counts of this clonotype. A much larger clone differs by one base, so this may be a read error. V is TRBV2 and J is TRBJ2-7; D uncertain. Germline V gene data show CDR1 as SNHLY and CDR2 as FYNNEI. This CDR3 region has 12 residues. This CDR3 is CASSFLAYKQYF. The CDR3 DNA is TGTGCCAGCAGTTTTTTAGCCTACAAGCAGTACTTC.

On this clonotype itself: A much larger clone is a single base away; this may be a read error. The chain recombines TRBV7-3 with TRBJ2-5, with 7 bases fitting TRBD2. V lost 8 bases, J lost 5 bases, and 17 bases stayed unmatched. Germline loops: CDR1 SGHTA, CDR2 FQGTGA. The CDR3 has 16 residues. In nucleotides, the CDR3 is TGTGCCAGCGGCCCGGGAGGTGCAGGACTGGGGGAGACCCAGTACTTC. It translates to CASGPGGAGLGETQYF. Full variable domain (remainder filled in from reference TRBV7-3 and TRBJ2-5): GAGVSQTPSNKVTEKGKYVELRCDPISGHTALYWYRQSLGQGPEFLIYFQGTGAADDSGLPNDRFFAVRPEGSVSTLKIQRTERGDSAVYLCASGPGGAGLGETQYFGPGTRLLVL.

This clonotype was detected a few times. V gene TRBV30 combines with J gene TRBJ1-2; the D gene is possibly TRBD1 (6 bases). Germline CDR1 and CDR2: GTSNPN and SVGIG (reference sequence). Between the trimmed V and J ends, which lost 2 bases and 5 bases, there was a span of 12 bases. The CDR3 has 13 residues. The CDR3 sequence is CAWSPGENYGYTF. In DNA, the CDR3 is TGTGCCTGGAGTCCAGGGGAAAATTATGGCTACACCTTC.

This clonotype has a count of ten or more. The gene calls are TRBV12-3 or TRBV12-4 and TRBJ2-7; D ambiguous. The V end was cut by 3 bases, the J end by 1 base, with 10 bases between. CDR3 length: 14 amino acids. CDR3 sequence: CASSFRWASYEQYF. CDR3 coding DNA: TGTGCCAGCAGTTTTAGGTGGGCGTCCTACGAGCAGTACTTC.

This clonotype was counted a few times. The genes are TRBV10-1 and TRBJ2-1; D remains unclear. This CDR3 has 10 residues. Looked up from germline, CDR1 is WNHNN and CDR2 is SYGVQD (reference sequence). Trimming shortened V by 7 bases and J by 3 bases, and 1 base separated the two germline ends. CDR3 loop: CASIYNEQFF. As DNA, the CDR3 is TGCGCCAGCATCTACAATGAGCAGTTCTTC.

CDR3 sequence: CASRTGGLAEAFF. CDR3 nucleotide sequence: TGTGCCAGCAGAACAGGGGGCTTGGCTGAAGCTTTCTTT. The chain has TRBV27 and TRBJ1-1; 9 bases align to TRBD1. Trimming at V came to 6 bases and at J to 6 bases, leaving 5 bases not matched to a gene. The germline CDR1 and CDR2 sequences are MNHEY and SMNVEV (reference sequence). This CDR3 spans 13 amino acids.